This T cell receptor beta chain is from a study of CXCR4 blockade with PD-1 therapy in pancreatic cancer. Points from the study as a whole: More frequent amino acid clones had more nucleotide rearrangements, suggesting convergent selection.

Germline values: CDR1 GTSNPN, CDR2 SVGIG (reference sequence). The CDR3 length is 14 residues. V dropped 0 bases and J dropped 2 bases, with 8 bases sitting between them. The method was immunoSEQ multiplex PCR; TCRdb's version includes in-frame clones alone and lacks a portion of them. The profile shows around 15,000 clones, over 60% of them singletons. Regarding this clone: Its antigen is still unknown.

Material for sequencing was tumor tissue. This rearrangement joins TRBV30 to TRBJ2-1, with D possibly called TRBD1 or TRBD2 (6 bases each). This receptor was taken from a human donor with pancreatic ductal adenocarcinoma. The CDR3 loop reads CAWSVGGPYNEQFF. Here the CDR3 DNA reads TGTGCCTGGAGTGTTGGGGGGCCCTACAATGAGCAGTTCTTC.